This TCR beta chain was obtained from a study of T cells after yellow fever vaccination. General study findings and limits: Abundant contaminating clonotypes from the bulk population could appear in FACS-sorted repertoires. On re-exposure, the response was weaker but peaked faster, at day 5 versus 15.

Comment on this clonotype: Its target is not known.

This CDR3 region has 14 residues. Looked up from germline, CDR1 is SGHRS and CDR2 is YFSETQ. V lost 4 bases to trimming and J lost 5 bases; unmatched junction nucleotides: 8. MiXCR, applied by TCRdb to the 5' RACE reads, yields one record per CDR3 protein. The sample contains around 360,000 distinct CDR3 sequences, around a tenth of which appear only once. Sequencing was performed on PBMCs, taken on the day of the first yellow fever vaccination. The gene calls are TRBV5-1 and TRBJ2-5; 7 nucleotides match TRBD1. The clonotype was recovered from a man between 18 and 35 years old who received the YFV17D yellow fever vaccine. Written as DNA, the CDR3 is TGCGCCAGCAGCACATCGACAGGGCTGGAGACCCAGTACTTC. As protein: CASSTSTGLETQYF.